This T cell receptor beta chain derives from a study of T cell repertoires in cytomegalovirus infection. Across the study: Recently identified HLA-C-restricted CMV epitopes were used, and well-studied HLA-B-restricted CMV epitopes were used as well. Public TCR beta signatures were indicative of both CMV infection and a matching HLA type.

TCRdb called the reads again in MiXCR, with one record for every CDR3 protein. The sample carries roughly 87,000 distinct CDR3 sequences, around 32% recorded once. Whole-study findings and limits: Dominating the ex vivo response were TCR beta clonotypes that were CMV-specific and HLA-C-restricted. CMV carriers with the relevant HLA were identified by cumulative public TCR beta family frequency.

Trimming removed 3 bases from V and 3 bases from J, with 11 bases in between. The CDR3 length is 15 residues. CDR1 is MDHEN, CDR2 SYDVKM, per germline. On this clonotype itself: Antigen unknown.

This TCR came from a human donor in good health (CMV status not recorded). Some clones in this sample may be carry-over from other donors' samples. Material: CD8+ T cells from cultured PBMCs, obtained from culture after CMV antigen stimulation. The chain has TRBV28 and TRBJ2-2; D might be TRBD1 (5 bases). The CDR3 is CASSFRQGYTGELFF. The CDR3 coding sequence is TGTGCCAGCAGTTTCAGGCAGGGATACACCGGGGAGCTGTTTTTT.